The TCR beta chain under discussion was sequenced for a study of T cell responses to AZD1222 COVID-19 vaccine. Findings and limits, study-wide: Only a handful of AZD1222 recipients tested seropositive at baseline.

Germline loops: CDR1 SGHTA, CDR2 FQGTGA. The CDR3 spans 16 residues. Unmatched junction bases numbered 8, after V lost 1 base and J lost 8 bases. Turning to this clone: What it binds is unknown.

Sequenced by immunoSEQ multiplex PCR; TCRdb stores in-frame clones only, minus some. The table records roughly 150,000 clones, about 93% of them present only once. Sequenced here: peripheral blood, sampled 28 days after the second AZD1222 dose. The chain couples TRBV7-3 to TRBJ2-2; 9 bases are a match to TRBD1. The TCR originated in an adult who received the AZD1222 COVID-19 vaccine. The CDR3 reads CASSLRGQGTPGELFF. The CDR3 DNA sequence: TGTGCCAGCAGCTTAAGGGGACAGGGCACACCGGGGGAGCTGTTTTTT. The complete variable domain, with remaining parts taken from reference TRBV7-3 and TRBJ2-2, reads GAGVSQTPSNKVTEKGKYVELRCDPISGHTALYWYRQSLGQGPEFLIYFQGTGAADDSGLPNDRFFAVRPEGSVSTLKIQRTERGDSAVYLCASSLRGQGTPGELFFGEGSRLTVL.